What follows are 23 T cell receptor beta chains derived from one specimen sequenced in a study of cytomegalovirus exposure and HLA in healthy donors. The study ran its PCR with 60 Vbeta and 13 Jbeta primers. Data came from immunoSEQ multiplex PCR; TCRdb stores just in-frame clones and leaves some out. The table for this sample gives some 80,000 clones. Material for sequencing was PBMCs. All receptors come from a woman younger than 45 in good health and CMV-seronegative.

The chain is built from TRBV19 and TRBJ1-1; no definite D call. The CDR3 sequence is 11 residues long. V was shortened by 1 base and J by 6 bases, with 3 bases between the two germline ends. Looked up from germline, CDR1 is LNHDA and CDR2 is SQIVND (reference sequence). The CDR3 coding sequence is TGTGCCAGTAGTATAGCATCTGAAGCTTTCTTT. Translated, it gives CASSIASEAFF.

The CDR3 bases are TGTGCCACAACGGACTTGGACTCCTACGAGCAGTACTTC. Translated: CATTDLDSYEQYF. The V gene is TRBV15, the J gene TRBJ2-7; TRBD2 is a possible D gene (5 bases). The CDR3 has 13 amino acids. Germline lookup yields CDR1 LNHNV and CDR2 YYDKDF (reference sequence). Trimming cost V 9 bases and J 0 bases, with 12 bases left between them.

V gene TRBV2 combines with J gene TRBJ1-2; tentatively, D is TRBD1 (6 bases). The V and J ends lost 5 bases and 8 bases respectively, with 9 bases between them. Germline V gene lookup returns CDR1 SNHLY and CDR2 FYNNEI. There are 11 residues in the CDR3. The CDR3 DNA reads TGTGCCAGCAGTTCTACAGGGGGCTACACCTTC. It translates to CASSSTGGYTF. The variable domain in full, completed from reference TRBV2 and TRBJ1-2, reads EPEVTQTPSHQVTQMGQEVILRCVPISNHLYFYWYRQILGQKVEFLVSFYNNEISEKSEIFDDQFSVERPDGSNFTLKIRSTKLEDSAMYFCASSSTGGYTFGSGTRLTVV.

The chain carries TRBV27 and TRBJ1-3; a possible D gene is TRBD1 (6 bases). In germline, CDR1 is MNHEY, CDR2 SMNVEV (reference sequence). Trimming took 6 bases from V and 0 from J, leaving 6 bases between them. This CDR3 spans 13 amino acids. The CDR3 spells CASRDSSGNTIYF. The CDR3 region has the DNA TGTGCCAGCAGGGACAGCTCTGGAAACACCATATATTTT.

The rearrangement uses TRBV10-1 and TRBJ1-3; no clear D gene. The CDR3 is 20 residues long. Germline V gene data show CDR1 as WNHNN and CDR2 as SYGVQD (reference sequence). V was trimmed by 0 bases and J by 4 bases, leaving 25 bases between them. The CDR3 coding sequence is TGCGCCAGCAGTGAGTCGGGCAGGCAGTTTCCCCACCCTACAGGAAACACCATATATTTT. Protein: CASSESGRQFPHPTGNTIYF.

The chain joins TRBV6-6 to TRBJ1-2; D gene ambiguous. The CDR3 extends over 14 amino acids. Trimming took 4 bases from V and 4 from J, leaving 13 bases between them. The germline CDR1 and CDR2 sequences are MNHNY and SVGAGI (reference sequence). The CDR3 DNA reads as TGTGCCAGCAGTTCGCGAGGGTTTGGCTATGGCTACACCTTC. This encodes CASSSRGFGYGYTF.

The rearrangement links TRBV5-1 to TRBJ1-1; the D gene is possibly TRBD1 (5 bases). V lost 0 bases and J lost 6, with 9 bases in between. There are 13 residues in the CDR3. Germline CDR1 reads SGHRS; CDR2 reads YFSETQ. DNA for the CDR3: TGCGCCAGCAGCTTGGCCGGGGGATCTGAAGCTTTCTTT. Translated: CASSLAGGSEAFF.

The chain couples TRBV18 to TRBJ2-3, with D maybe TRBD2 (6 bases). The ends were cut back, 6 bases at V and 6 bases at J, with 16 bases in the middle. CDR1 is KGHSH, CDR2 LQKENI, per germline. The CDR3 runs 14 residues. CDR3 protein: CASSQQSRGDTQYF. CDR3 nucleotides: TGTGCCAGCTCCCAGCAAAGTCGGGGGGATACGCAGTATTTT.

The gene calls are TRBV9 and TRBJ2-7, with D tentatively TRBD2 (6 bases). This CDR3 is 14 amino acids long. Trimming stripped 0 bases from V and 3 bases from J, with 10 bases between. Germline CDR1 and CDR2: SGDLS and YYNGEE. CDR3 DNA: TGTGCCAGCAGCGTAGGGGTCGGGGGCTACGAGCAGTACTTC. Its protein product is CASSVGVGGYEQYF.

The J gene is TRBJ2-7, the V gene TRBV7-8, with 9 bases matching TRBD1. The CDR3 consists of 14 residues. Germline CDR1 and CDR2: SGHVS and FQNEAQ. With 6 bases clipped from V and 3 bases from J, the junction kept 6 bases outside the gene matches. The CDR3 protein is CASRSDRGGYEQYF. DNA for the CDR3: TGTGCCAGCAGATCGGACAGGGGTGGCTACGAGCAGTACTTC.

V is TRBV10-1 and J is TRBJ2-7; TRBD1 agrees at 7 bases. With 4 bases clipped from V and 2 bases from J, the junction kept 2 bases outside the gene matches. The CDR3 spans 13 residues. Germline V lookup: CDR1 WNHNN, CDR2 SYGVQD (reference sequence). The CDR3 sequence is CASSVGQAYEQYF. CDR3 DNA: TGCGCCAGCAGTGTAGGACAGGCCTACGAGCAGTACTTC.

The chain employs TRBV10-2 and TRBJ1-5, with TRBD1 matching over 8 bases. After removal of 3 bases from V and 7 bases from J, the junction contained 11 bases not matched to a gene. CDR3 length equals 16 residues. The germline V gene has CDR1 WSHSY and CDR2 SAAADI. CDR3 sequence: CASSDSGQGARQPQHF. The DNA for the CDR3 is TGCGCCAGCAGTGATTCCGGCCAGGGGGCACGACAGCCCCAGCATTTT.

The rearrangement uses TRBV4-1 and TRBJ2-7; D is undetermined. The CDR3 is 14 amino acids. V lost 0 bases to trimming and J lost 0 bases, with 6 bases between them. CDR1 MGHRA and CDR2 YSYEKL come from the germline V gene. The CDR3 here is CASSQDTSSYEQYF. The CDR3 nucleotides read TGCGCCAGCAGCCAAGATACCAGCTCCTACGAGCAGTACTTC.

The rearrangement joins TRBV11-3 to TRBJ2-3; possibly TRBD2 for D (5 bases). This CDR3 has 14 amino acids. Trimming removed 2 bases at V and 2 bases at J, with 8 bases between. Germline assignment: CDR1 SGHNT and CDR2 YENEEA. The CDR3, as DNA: TGTGCCAGCAGCTTATTCGGGGACACAGATACGCAGTATTTT. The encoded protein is CASSLFGDTDTQYF.

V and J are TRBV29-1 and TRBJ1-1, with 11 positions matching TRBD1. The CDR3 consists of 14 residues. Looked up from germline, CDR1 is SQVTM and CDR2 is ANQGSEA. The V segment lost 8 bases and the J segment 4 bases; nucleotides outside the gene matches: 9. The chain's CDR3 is CSFGQGAPGTEAFF. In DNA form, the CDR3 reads TGCAGCTTCGGACAGGGGGCGCCGGGCACTGAAGCTTTCTTT.

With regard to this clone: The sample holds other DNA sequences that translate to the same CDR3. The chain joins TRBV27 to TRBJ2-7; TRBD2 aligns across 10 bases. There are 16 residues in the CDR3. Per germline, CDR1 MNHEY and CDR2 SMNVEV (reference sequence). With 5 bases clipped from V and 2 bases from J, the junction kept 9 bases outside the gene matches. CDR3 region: CASSPGSGRAAYEQYF. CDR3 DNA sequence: TGTGCCAGCAGTCCTGGAAGCGGGAGGGCCGCCTACGAGCAGTACTTC.

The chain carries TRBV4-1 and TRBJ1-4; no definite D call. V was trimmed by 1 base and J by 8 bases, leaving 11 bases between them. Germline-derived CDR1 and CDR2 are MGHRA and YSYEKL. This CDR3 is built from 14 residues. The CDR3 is CASSQVSGGEKLFF. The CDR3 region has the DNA TGCGCCAGCAGCCAAGTGTCGGGAGGCGAAAAACTGTTTTTT.

The CDR3 is CASSQDPKTVMNTEAFF. CDR3 DNA: TGCGCCAGCAGCCAAGATCCCAAGACAGTCATGAACACTGAAGCTTTCTTT. This chain links TRBV4-1 with TRBJ1-1; D possibly corresponds to TRBD1 (5 bases). The CDR3 sequence is 17 residues long. Trimming pared 0 bases from V and 0 bases from J, leaving 14 bases between. The germline CDR1 and CDR2 sequences are MGHRA and YSYEKL.

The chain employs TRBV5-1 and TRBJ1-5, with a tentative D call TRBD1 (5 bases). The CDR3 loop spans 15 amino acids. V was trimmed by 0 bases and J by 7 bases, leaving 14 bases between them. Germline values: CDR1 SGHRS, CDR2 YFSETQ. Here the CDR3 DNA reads TGCGCCAGCAGCTTGGTACCAGGGCCTGACCAGCCCCAGCATTTT. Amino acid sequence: CASSLVPGPDQPQHF.

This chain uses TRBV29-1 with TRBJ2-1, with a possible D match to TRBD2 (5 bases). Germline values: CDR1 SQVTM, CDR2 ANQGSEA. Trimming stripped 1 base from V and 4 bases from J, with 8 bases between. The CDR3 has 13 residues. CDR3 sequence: CSVEGGLYNEQFF. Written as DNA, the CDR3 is TGCAGCGTTGAAGGCGGACTTTACAATGAGCAGTTCTTC.

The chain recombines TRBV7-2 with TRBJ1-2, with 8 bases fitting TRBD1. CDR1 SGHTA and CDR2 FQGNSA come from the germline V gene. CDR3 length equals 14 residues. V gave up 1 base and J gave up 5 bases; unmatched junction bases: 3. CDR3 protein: CASSLGDRGYGYTF. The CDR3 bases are TGTGCCAGCAGCTTAGGCGACAGGGGTTATGGCTACACCTTC. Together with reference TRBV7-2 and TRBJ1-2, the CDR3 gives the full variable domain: GAGVSQSPSNKVTEKGKDVELRCDPISGHTALYWYRQSLGQGLEFLIYFQGNSAPDKSGLPSDRFSAERTGGSVSTLTIQRTQQEDSAVYLCASSLGDRGYGYTFGSGTRLTVV.

The DNA for the CDR3 is TGTGCCAGTGGGCAGGGCCCGAACACCGGGGAGCTGTTTTTT. Its protein product is CASGQGPNTGELFF. The chain uses TRBV7-9 and TRBJ2-2, with D perhaps matching TRBD1 (5 bases). The CDR3 is 14 residues long. Germline CDR1 SEHNR, CDR2 FQNEAQ (reference sequence). Trimming took 9 bases from V and 0 from J, leaving 11 bases between them.

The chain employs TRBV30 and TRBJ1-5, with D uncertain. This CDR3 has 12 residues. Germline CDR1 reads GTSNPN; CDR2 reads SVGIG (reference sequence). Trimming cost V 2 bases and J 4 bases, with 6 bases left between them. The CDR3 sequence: CAWSHLNQPQHF. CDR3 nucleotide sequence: TGTGCCTGGAGTCACCTAAATCAGCCCCAGCATTTT. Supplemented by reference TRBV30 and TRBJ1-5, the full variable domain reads SQTIHQWPATLVQPVGSPLSLECTVEGTSNPNLYWYRQAAGRGLQLLFYSVGIGQISSEVPQNLSASRPQDRQFILSSKKLLLSDSGFYLCAWSHLNQPQHFGDGTRLSIL.